Listed below are T cell receptor beta chains from one sample, sequenced in a study of blood T cell repertoires in COVID-19. Sequencing used immunoSEQ multiplex PCR; TCRdb keeps in-frame clones, though not all of them. The sample holds some 320,000 clones; approximately 89% are singletons and the top ten take around 8%. Material: peripheral blood. The receptor set was obtained from a woman aged 45-65 years who had recovered from COVID-19. The CDR3 runs from the conserved cysteine through the conserved F or W. Fields, in order: V gene, clone size, J gene, CDR3 length, D gene, CDR3 DNA, CDR3 protein. The D gene is left open where the match is weak. Rows may omit the clone size; those that give it use once, few, many or a size class.

TRBV4-1,-,TRBJ2-6,18,-,TGCGCCAGCAGCCAAGGTCCTTCTAGGCGCTCTGGGGCCAACGTCCTGACTTTC,CASSQGPSRRSGANVLTF
TRBV5-8,-,TRBJ2-5,19,-,TGTGCCAGCAGGAGGAGGCGGGGGCGAGACTTTTTCCCCCAAGAGACCCAGTACTTC,CASRRRRGRDFFPQETQYF
TRBV5-4,-,TRBJ2-6,18,-,TGTGCCAGCAGCTCTCCGGGACCCGGAGGGCCTGGGGCCAACGTCCTGACTTTC,CASSSPGPGGPGANVLTF
TRBV28,-,TRBJ1-1,15,TRBD1,TGTGCCAGCAGTTTGCCCGGACAGGGCTACACTGAAGCTTTCTTT,CASSLPGQGYTEAFF
TRBV6-5,-,TRBJ2-3,15,TRBD2,TGTGCCACCGGGGGGCGGGGGGACGGCACAGATACGCAGTATTTT,CATGGRGDGTDTQYF
TRBV4-1,-,TRBJ2-1,16,-,TGCGCCAGCAGCCAAGATTCTCAGGGCTCCTACAATGAGCAGTTCTTC,CASSQDSQGSYNEQFF
TRBV3-1/TRBV3-2,-,TRBJ2-2,16,-,TGTGCCAGCAGCCAAGGGGTAGCGGTGAACACCGGGGAGCTGTTTTTT,CASSQGVAVNTGELFF
TRBV28,-,TRBJ1-5,15,TRBD1,TGTGCCAGCAGTTTACCTACGGGACAGAATCAGCCCCAGCATTTT,CASSLPTGQNQPQHF
TRBV19,-,TRBJ2-1,14,-,TGTGCCTCCACCCGTGGAGGGGAGAATAATGAGCAGTTCTTC,CASTRGGENNEQFF
TRBV19,-,TRBJ2-5,12,-,TGTGCCAGTAACGGTTACCAAGAGACCCAGTACTTC,CASNGYQETQYF
TRBV6-5,-,TRBJ2-5,13,-,TGTGCCAGCAGCAGGGGAATCGAGGAGACCCAGTACTTC,CASSRGIEETQYF
TRBV19,-,TRBJ1-1,12,-,TGTGCCAGTAGTACTGTTGACACTGAAGCTTTCTTT,CASSTVDTEAFF
TRBV5-6,-,TRBJ2-3,15,-,TGTGCCAGCAGCTTGTTGCTGGGGCTCGCAGATACGCAGTATTTT,CASSLLLGLADTQYF
TRBV20-1,few,TRBJ2-1,14,TRBD2,TGCAGTGCAAGTTTAGCGGGAGGACCCAATGAGCAGTTCTTC,CSASLAGGPNEQFF
TRBV7-2,-,TRBJ1-2,14,TRBD1,TGTGCCAGCAGCATCACGGGACAGCGCTATGGCTACACCTTC,CASSITGQRYGYTF
TRBV4-1,-,TRBJ2-2,15,TRBD2,TGCGCCAGCAGCCAGGGACTAGCGAACACCGGGGAGCTGTTTTTT,CASSQGLANTGELFF
TRBV5-1,-,TRBJ2-3,18,TRBD2,TGCGCCAGCAGCTTTTTGACGCTTGCGGGGGGCTCCACAGATACGCAGTATTTT,CASSFLTLAGGSTDTQYF
TRBV28,-,TRBJ2-7,14,-,TGTGCCAGCAGTTTATCCGGTGGCCCTAGGCAGCAGTACTTC,CASSLSGGPRQQYF
TRBV10-1,-,TRBJ2-1,14,TRBD1,TGCGCCAGCAGTGAGGACAGGGTGGACAATGAGCAGTTCTTC,CASSEDRVDNEQFF
TRBV24-1,once,TRBJ2-3,12,-,TGTGCCACCAGTGGGGGGGCAGATACGCAGTATTTT,CATSGGADTQYF
TRBV5-5,-,TRBJ2-7,18,TRBD1,TGTGCCAGCAGCTTTAGGGCAGGGGGCTTGGATCCTCCATACGAGCAGTACTTC,CASSFRAGGLDPPYEQYF
TRBV9,once,TRBJ2-1,13,TRBD1,TGTGCCAGCAGCAAGACAGGGACCCATGAGCAGTTCTTC,CASSKTGTHEQFF
TRBV27,-,TRBJ1-2,15,-,TGTGCCAGCAGCATTATGGGGGGGCCAAACTATGGCTACACCTTC,CASSIMGGPNYGYTF
TRBV25-1,-,TRBJ2-2,18,TRBD1,TGTGCCAGCAGTGAATGGGGAAGACAGGGTACGAACACCGGGGAGCTGTTTTTT,CASSEWGRQGTNTGELFF
TRBV19,-,TRBJ2-2,14,-,TGTGCCAGTAGTCGGCTAGCTAGCACCGGGGAGCTGTTTTTT,CASSRLASTGELFF
TRBV6-1,-,TRBJ1-2,12,-,TGTGCCAGCAGTGAAGCAGGGGCGTTTGACACCTTC,CASSEAGAFDTF
TRBV7-2,-,TRBJ1-3,17,TRBD1,TGTGCCAGCAGCTATTCAGGGACAGCTCGCTCTGGAAACACCATATATTTT,CASSYSGTARSGNTIYF
TRBV27,-,TRBJ2-4,13,-,TGTGCCAGCAGTGTAAGGGGGTTCGACATTCAGTACTTC,CASSVRGFDIQYF